The entry that follows covers one T cell receptor (beta chain) sequence. Its recognized antigen is unknown. Per-base quality was not reported, and no clone a single base away is much larger than it. Libraries were prepared through the immunoSEQ multiplex PCR assay. For most patients, high-throughput TCR-beta CDR3 sequencing of genomic DNA was performed by Adaptive Biotechnologies. The paper's processing steps were these. TCR sequencing data for some 17 patients were retrieved from Adaptive's ImmunoSEQ software; three other patients were processed with MiXCR and VDJtools. CDR3 nucleotide sequences shared by donor and recipient were removed because the origin of these sequences could not be assigned. To count as alloreactive, a clone needed at least 2-fold expansion over unstimulated cells and a minimum CFSE-low frequency of 0.002% (template counts) or 0.001% (read counts). Clones detected in sequenced pre-transplant spleen, lymph node, or MLR CFSE-low populations of the donor or recipient were defined as mappable. Cumulative frequency of alloreactive clones was calculated as a percentage of all sequences weighted by copy number. As stored in TCRdb, this immuneACCESS dataset retains in-frame rearrangements with V and J assigned. A fraction of the clones does not appear; measured against another copy, unresolved V genes explain less than half of the discrepancy, and the remainder lacks a known reason. The V and J calls and clone size come from that table; D and trimming were worked out from the DNA. The sample profile shows around 28,000 clones; approximately 82% of them were found once. The leading ten clones occupy 1.1% of the sample.

Trimming takes 4 bases off V and 9 bases off J; junction bases not matched to a gene: 8. As encoded in the germline V gene, CDR1 is SGHVS while CDR2 is FNYEAQ. From cysteine to phenylalanine, the CDR3 is 15 amino acids long. The kept DNA is CDR3 alone, 45 bases in frame from the first base. The data were obtained in a study of graft-versus-host responses after intestinal transplantation listed by TCRdb under 2021. For the wider study: The transplants that recipients got were multivisceral, liver-intestinal, or isolated intestinal. To identify alloreactive clones, pre-transplant mixed lymphocyte reaction products were sequenced and then compared with unstimulated pre-transplant donor and recipient T cells. A peak of at least 4% donor T cells among recipient peripheral blood mononuclear cells was the definition used for donor T cell macrochimerism. The cohort enrolled about two dozen intestinal transplant recipients including one retransplant, and a few patients lacking pretransplant specimens were excluded. Samples from a few later patients were sequenced in-house on an Illumina MiSeq with MiXCR processing rather than by the commercial service. After intestinal transplantation, graft-versus-host and host-versus-graft alloreactive T cell clones were followed in the graft, circulation and bone marrow using bulk TCR-beta CDR3 sequencing. All recipients received anti-thymocyte globulin induction followed by maintenance tacrolimus and steroids for around 3 years. Overall study outcomes, separate from this receptor: In patients with donor T cell macrochimerism, the allografts had high GvH to HvG T cell clonal ratios. Peak levels of circulating GvH clones were associated with declines in HvG clones early after transplant. GvH clones turned up in recipient bone marrow, with some appearing earlier in ileal mucosa or blood, a pattern consistent with an intestinal mucosal origin. The conclusions were limited by the relatively low number and heterogeneity of the intestinal transplant patients.

Blood samples were collected up to 4 times in the first month after transplant and then at least monthly when available. The clonotype originates from a human patient who received an intestinal transplant, so some T cells may come from the graft donor. The receptor chain draws on TRBV7-6 and TRBJ2-3; 12 bases in the junction line up with TRBD2. The sample was PBMCs, taken roughly 29 days after intestinal transplant. The nucleotide sequence reads as follows: TGTGCCAGCAGCTCAACTAGCGGGGGGATTGGGACGCAGTATTTT. It codes for CASSSTSGGIGTQYF.